This paragraph reports one T cell receptor beta chain. Its antigen is as yet unknown. PCR primers comprised 60 Vbeta and 13 Jbeta primers. The table came from immunoSEQ multiplex PCR; TCRdb's copy has only in-frame clones and leaves some out. In the table there are hundreds of thousands of clones, around 73% of which are singletons. The sample belongs to a study of cytomegalovirus exposure and HLA in healthy donors. V shed 8 bases and J shed 1 base, with 18 bases lying between them. Per germline, CDR1 SGHAT and CDR2 FQNNGV. The CDR3 consists of 15 residues. General study points: Later work showed greater clonal expansion in HLA-associated TCR beta chains than in equally common others. Based on reports, TCR beta sequences accurately predicted HLA-A and HLA-B alleles for most subjects.

The genes are TRBV11-2 and TRBJ2-7; tentatively, D is TRBD1 (5 bases). The sample consisted of PBMCs. This receptor was obtained from a male donor in good health and CMV-seronegative. The CDR3 loop reads CASAQSGAGSYEQYF. The CDR3 DNA reads TGTGCCAGCGCCCAAAGTGGGGCAGGGTCCTACGAGCAGTACTTC.